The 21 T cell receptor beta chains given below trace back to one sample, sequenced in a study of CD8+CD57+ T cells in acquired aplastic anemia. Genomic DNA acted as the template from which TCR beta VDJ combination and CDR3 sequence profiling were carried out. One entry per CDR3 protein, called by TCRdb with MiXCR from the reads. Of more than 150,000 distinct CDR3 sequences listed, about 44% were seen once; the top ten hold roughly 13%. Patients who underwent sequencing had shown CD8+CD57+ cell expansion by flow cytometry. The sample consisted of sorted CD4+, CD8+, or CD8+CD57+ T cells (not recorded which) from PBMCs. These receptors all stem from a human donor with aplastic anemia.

This chain's CDR3 is CASSPLPSETQYF. As DNA, the CDR3 is TGTGCCAGCAGCCCCTTGCCGTCTGAGACCCAGTACTTC. This chain uses TRBV7-6 with TRBJ2-5; D gene unclear. Germline CDR1 is SGHVS and CDR2 is FNYEAQ. V dropped 5 bases and J dropped 5 bases, with 12 bases sitting between them. The CDR3 runs 13 residues.

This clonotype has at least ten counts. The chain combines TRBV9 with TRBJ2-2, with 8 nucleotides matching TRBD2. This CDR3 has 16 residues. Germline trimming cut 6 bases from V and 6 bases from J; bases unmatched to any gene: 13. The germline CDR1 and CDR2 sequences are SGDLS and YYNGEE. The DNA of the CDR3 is TGTGCCAGCACCCAGGGTACGGGGGGGAGGGCCGGGGAGCTGTTTTTT. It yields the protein CASTQGTGGRAGELFF.

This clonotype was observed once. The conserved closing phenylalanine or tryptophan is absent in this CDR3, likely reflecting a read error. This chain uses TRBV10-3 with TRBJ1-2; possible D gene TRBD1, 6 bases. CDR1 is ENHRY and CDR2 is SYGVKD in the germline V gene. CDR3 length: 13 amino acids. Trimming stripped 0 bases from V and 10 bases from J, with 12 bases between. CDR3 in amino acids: CAISESGGRDYTL. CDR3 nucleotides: TGTGCCATCAGTGAGTCAGGGGGGCGTGACTACACCCTC.

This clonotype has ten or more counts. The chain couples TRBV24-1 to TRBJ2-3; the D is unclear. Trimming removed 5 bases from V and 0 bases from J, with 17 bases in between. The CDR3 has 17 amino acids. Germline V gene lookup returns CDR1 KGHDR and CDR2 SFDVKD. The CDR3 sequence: CATSGPRAGKSTDTQYF. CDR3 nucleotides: TGTGCCACCAGTGGCCCCCGGGCAGGCAAGAGCACAGATACGCAGTATTTT.

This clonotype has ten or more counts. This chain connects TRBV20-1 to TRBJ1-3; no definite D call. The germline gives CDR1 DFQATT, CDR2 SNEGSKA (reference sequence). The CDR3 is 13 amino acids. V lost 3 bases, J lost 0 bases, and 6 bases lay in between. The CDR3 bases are TGCAGTGCTAGTGATAACTCTGGAAACACCATATATTTT. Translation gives CSASDNSGNTIYF.

CDR3 in amino acids: CAWSVVSTEAFF. DNA of the CDR3: TGTGCCTGGAGTGTGGTCAGCACTGAAGCTTTCTTT. The chain combines TRBV30 with TRBJ1-1; D ambiguous. Germline lookup yields CDR1 GTSNPN and CDR2 SVGIG (reference sequence). V lost 0 bases, J lost 4 bases, and 6 bases lay in between. The CDR3 has 12 amino acids.

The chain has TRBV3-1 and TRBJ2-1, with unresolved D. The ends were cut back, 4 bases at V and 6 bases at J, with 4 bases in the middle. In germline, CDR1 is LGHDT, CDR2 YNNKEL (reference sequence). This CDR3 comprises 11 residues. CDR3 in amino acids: CASSRGNEQFF. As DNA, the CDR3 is TGTGCCAGCAGCCGAGGCAATGAGCAGTTCTTC.

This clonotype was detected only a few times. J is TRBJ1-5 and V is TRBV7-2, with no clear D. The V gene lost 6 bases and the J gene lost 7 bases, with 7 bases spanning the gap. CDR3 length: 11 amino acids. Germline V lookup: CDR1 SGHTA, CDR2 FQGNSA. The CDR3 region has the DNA TGTGCCAGCAGTCGGACCCAGCCCCAGCATTTT. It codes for CASSRTQPQHF.

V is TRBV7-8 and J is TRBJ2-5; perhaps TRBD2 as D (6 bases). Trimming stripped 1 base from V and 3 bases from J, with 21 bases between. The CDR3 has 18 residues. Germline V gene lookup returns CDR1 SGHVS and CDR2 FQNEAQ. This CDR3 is CASSLGSRGARGKETQYF. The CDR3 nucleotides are TGTGCCAGCAGCTTAGGTTCGCGGGGCGCTCGGGGGAAAGAGACCCAGTACTTC.

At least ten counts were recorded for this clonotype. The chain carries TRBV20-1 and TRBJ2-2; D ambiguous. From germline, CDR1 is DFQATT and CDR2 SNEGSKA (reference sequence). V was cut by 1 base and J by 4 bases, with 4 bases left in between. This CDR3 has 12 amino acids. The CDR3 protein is CSARGGTGELFF. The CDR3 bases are TGCAGTGCTAGAGGAGGCACCGGGGAGCTGTTTTTT.

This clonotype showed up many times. In nucleotides, the CDR3 is TGTGCCAGCAGCCCCTCCAGCGGGGGCCGCGGTACGCAGTATTTT. Translation: CASSPSSGGRGTQYF. The chain combines TRBV11-1 with TRBJ2-3, with 8 bases matching TRBD2. Germline CDR1 is SGHAT and CDR2 is FQDESV (reference sequence). The V gene end was trimmed by 5 bases and the J gene end by 8 bases; junction bases not matched to a gene: 12. The CDR3 spans 15 residues. Full variable domain (rest looked up from reference TRBV11-1 and TRBJ2-3): EAEVAQSPRYKITEKSQAVAFWCDPISGHATLYWYRQILGQGPELLVQFQDESVVDDSQLPKDRFSAERLKGVDSTLKIQPAELGDSAMYLCASSPSSGGRGTQYFGPGTRLTVL.

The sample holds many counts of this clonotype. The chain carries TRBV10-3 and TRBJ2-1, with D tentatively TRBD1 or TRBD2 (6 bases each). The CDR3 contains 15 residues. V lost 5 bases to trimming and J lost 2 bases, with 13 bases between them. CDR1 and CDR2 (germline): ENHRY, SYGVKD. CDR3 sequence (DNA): TGTGCCATCAGTTTCGGGGGCGCGACCTACAATGAGCAGTTCTTC. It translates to CAISFGGATYNEQFF.

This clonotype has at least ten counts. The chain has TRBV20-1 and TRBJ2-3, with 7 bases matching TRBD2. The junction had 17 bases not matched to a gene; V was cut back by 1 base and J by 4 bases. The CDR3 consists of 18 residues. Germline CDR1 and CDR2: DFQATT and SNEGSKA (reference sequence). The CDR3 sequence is CSARGLAGRRPKADTQYF. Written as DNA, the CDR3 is TGCAGTGCTAGAGGGTTAGCGGGTCGCCGCCCGAAGGCAGATACGCAGTATTTT.

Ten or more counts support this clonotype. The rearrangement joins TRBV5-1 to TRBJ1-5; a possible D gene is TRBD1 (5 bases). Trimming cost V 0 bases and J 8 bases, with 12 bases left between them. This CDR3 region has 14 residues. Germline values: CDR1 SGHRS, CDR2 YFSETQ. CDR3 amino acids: CASSLGQPSEPQHF. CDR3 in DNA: TGCGCCAGCAGCTTGGGACAGCCTTCGGAGCCCCAGCATTTT.

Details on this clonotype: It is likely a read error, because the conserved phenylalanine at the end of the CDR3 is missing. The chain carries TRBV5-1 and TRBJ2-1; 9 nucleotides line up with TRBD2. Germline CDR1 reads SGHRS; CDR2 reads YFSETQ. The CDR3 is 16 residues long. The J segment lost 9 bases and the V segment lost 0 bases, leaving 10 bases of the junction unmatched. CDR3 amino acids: CASSLVPGLASGEQFS. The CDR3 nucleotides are TGCGCCAGCAGCTTGGTGCCGGGACTAGCCTCCGGTGAGCAGTTCTCC.

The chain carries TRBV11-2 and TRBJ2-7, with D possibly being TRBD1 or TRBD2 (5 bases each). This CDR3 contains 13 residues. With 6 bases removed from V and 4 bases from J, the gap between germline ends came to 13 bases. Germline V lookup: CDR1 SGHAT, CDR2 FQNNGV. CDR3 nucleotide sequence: TGTGCCAGCAGAGGGACCTCGGGGTACGAGCAGTACTTC. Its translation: CASRGTSGYEQYF.

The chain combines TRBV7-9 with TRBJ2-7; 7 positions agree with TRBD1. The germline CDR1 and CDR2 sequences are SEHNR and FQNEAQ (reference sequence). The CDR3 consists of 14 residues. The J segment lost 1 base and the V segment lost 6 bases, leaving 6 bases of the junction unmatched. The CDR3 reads CASSLQTGSYEQYF. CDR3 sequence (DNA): TGTGCCAGCAGTCTGCAGACAGGGTCCTACGAGCAGTACTTC.

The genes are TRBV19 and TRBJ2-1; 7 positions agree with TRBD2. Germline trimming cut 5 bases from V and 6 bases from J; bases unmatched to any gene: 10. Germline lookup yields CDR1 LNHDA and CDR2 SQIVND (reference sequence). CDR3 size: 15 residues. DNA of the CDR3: TGTGCCAGTAGTGTTCAGGGAGGGTACGTCAATGAGCAGTTCTTC. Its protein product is CASSVQGGYVNEQFF. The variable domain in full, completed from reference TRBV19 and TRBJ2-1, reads DGGITQSPKYLFRKEGQNVTLSCEQNLNHDAMYWYRQDPGQGLRLIYYSQIVNDFQKGDIAEGYSVSREKKESFPLTVTSAQKNPTAFYLCASSVQGGYVNEQFFGPGTRLTVL.

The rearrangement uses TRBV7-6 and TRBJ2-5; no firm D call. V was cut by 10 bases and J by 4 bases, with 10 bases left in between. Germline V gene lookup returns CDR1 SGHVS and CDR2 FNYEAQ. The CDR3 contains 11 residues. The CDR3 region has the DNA TGTGCCATACGGACGGCAGAGACCCAGTACTTC. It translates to CAIRTAETQYF.

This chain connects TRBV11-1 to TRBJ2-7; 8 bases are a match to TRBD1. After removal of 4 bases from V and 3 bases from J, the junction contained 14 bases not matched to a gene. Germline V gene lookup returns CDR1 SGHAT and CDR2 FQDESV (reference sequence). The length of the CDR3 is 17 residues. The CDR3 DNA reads TGTGCCAGCAGCTCCCCCCGAGCGACAGGGGAACTCTACGAGCAGTACTTC. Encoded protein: CASSSPRATGELYEQYF.

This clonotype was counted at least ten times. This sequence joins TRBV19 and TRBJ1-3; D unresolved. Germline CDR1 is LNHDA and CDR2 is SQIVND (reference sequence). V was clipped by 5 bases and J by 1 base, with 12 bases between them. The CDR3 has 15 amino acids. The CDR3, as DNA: TGTGCCAGTAGTGTCTTACCAGGTTCTGGAAACACCATATATTTT. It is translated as CASSVLPGSGNTIYF.